This TCR beta chain was captured by sequencing in a study of shared clonotypes between healthy human individuals. Study background: Used for every donor were three CD4 naive, three CD4 memory, two CD8 naive and one CD8 memory plate.

Only in-frame clones appear in the TCRdb table, and some are missing; sequencing was by immunoSEQ multiplex PCR. The sample shows about 960,000 clones, approximately 76% of them seen only once. Researchers partitioned CD4+ cells into CD45RA+ naive and CD45RA-negative memory subsets. About this clone itself: The antigen remains undetermined.

The study's findings and limits: All-four-donor shared clonotypes had higher generation probabilities than non-shared clonotypes did. Compared with memory subsets, naive subsets generally had larger estimated richness.

Germline values: CDR1 GTSNPN, CDR2 SVGIG (reference sequence). The CDR3 runs to 14 residues. V gave up 4 bases and J gave up 4 bases, with 17 bases separating them. The chain is built from TRBV30 and TRBJ2-7; either TRBD1 or TRBD2 may fit D (6 bases each). This receptor was taken from a man aged 18 to 29 in good health. Sample: memory CD4+ T cells sorted from blood. Described subset: CD45RA-negative fraction. The CDR3: CAWKGFGGQYEQYF. CDR3 DNA: TGTGCCTGGAAGGGTTTCGGGGGCCAGTACGAGCAGTACTTC.